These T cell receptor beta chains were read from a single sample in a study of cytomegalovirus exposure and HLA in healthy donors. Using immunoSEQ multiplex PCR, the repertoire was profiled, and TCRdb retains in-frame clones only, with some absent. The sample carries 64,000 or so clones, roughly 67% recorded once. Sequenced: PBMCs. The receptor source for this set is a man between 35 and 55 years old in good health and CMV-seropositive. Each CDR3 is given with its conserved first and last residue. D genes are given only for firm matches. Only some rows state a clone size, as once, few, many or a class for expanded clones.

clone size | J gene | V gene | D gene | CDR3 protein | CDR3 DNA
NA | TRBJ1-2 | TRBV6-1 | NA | CASSEHQGRVVGYTF | TGTGCCAGCAGTGAACACCAAGGGAGGGTCGTCGGCTACACCTTC
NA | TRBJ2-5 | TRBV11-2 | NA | CASSNPGLQETQYF | TGTGCCAGCAGCAACCCGGGACTGCAAGAGACCCAGTACTTC
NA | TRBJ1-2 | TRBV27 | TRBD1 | CASSPGQSSSNYGYTF | TGTGCCAGCAGTCCGGGACAGAGTTCTTCTAACTATGGCTACACCTTC
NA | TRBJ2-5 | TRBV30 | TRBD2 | CAWSDPGLAGGWGWGETQYF | TGTGCCTGGAGCGATCCGGGACTAGCGGGGGGATGGGGCTGGGGAGAGACCCAGTACTTC
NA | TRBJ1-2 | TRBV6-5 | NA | CASSYPGDTRGYTF | TGTGCCAGCAGTTACCCAGGGGACACGCGAGGCTACACCTTC
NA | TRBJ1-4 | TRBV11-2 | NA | CASSPGFNENLFF | TGTGCCAGCAGCCCAGGCTTTAATGAAAACCTGTTTTTT
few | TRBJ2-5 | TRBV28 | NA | CASSFRSGQYF | TGTGCCAGCAGTTTCCGGAGTGGCCAGTACTTC
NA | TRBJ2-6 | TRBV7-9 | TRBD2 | CASSRSGGGSGANVLTF | TGTGCCAGCAGCCGAAGCGGGGGTGGGTCTGGGGCCAACGTCCTGACTTTC
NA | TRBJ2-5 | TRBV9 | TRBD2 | CASSVSGRAGETQYF | TGTGCCAGCAGCGTTAGCGGGAGGGCCGGGGAGACCCAGTACTTC
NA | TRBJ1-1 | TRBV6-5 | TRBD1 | CASNPGTAGAEAFF | TGTGCCAGCAATCCCGGGACAGCCGGGGCTGAAGCTTTCTTT
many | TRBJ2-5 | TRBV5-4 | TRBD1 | CASSPQGAVETQYF | TGTGCCAGCAGTCCACAGGGGGCTGTAGAGACCCAGTACTTC
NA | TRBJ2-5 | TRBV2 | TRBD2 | CASSETSGGETQYF | TGTGCCAGCAGTGAGACTAGCGGGGGGGAGACCCAGTACTTC
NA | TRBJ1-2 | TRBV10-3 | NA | CAIRGEGDRYGYTF | TGTGCCATCAGAGGGGAGGGGGACCGCTATGGCTACACCTTC
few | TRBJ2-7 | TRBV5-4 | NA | CASSLFGREPYEQYF | TGTGCCAGCAGCTTGTTCGGGCGGGAACCGTACGAGCAGTACTTC
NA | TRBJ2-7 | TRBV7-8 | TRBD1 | CASSIGQGYEQYF | TGTGCCAGCAGCATCGGACAGGGCTACGAGCAGTACTTC
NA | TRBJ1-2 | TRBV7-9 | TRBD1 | CASSPPGQTTSNYGYTF | TGTGCCAGCAGCCCACCGGGACAGACAACTTCTAACTATGGCTACACCTTC